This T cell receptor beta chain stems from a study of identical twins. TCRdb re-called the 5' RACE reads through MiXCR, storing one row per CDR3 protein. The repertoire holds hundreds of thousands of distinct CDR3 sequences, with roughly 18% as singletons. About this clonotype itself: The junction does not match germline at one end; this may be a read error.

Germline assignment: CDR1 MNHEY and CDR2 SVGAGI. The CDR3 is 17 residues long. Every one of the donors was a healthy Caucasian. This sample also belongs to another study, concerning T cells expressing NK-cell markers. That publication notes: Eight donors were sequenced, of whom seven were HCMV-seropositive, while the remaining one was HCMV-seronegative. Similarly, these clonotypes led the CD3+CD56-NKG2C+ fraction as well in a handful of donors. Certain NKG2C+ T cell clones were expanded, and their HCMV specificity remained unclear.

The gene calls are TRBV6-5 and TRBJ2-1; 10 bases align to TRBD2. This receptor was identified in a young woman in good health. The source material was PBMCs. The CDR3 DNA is TGTCCCAGCAGTTACTCGAACCTAGCGGGGGTATCTAGTGAGCAGTTCTTC. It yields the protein CPSSYSNLAGVSSEQFF.